This record covers a single T cell receptor beta chain. This sample was taken from a study of blood T cell repertoires in COVID-19. The CDR3 runs 15 residues. The germline gives CDR1 SGHDT, CDR2 YYEEEE. The ends were cut back, 1 base at V and 0 bases at J, with 10 bases in the middle. Here immunoSEQ multiplex PCR was the method, and the copy in TCRdb shows in-frame clones only, minus some. Of about 330,000 clones listed, around 88% are singletons. The TCR was taken from a woman aged 45-65 years with acute or convalescent COVID-19. The rearrangement uses TRBV5-6 and TRBJ1-1, with D perhaps TRBD1 (5 bases). Material for sequencing was peripheral blood. CDR3 loop: CASSLHRTMNTEAFF. The CDR3 DNA sequence: TGTGCCAGCAGCTTGCATCGGACAATGAACACTGAAGCTTTCTTT.